The 17 T cell receptor beta chains in this list originate from one sample, sequenced in a study of T cells in localized non-small cell lung cancer. This table comes from immunoSEQ multiplex PCR, and its TCRdb copy is limited to in-frame clones, with some not included. The sample contains 30,000 to 50,000 clones, roughly 80% of which appear only once. This specimen consisted of PBMCs, obtained before any cancer treatment. All receptors come from a woman aged 40-69 years with stage II squamous cell lung carcinoma.

This chain links TRBV27 with TRBJ1-2, with D possibly TRBD1 on 5 matching bases. V gave up 4 bases and J gave up 1 base, with 13 bases separating them. The CDR3 is made up of 15 amino acids. Germline values: CDR1 MNHEY, CDR2 SMNVEV (reference sequence). CDR3 sequence (DNA): TGTGCCAGCAGTTCCCTCGGGGCTGATAACTATGGCTACACCTTC. It yields the protein CASSSLGADNYGYTF.

The chain uses TRBV28 and TRBJ2-5; 9 bases fit TRBD2. The germline CDR1 and CDR2 sequences are MDHEN and SYDVKM. J gave up 5 bases and V 4 bases, and 11 bases lay outside the gene matches. The CDR3 consists of 16 residues. CDR3 amino acids: CASSYRGLAGGETQYF. DNA of the CDR3: TGTGCCAGCAGTTACCGGGGACTAGCTGGGGGGGAGACCCAGTACTTC.

The V call is TRBV6-5, the J call TRBJ2-5; D uncertain. Germline V gives CDR1 MNHEY, CDR2 SVGAGI. The CDR3 has 12 residues. Trimming removed 6 bases from V and 5 bases from J, with 10 bases in between. As DNA, the CDR3 is TGTGCCAGCAGGACACGACGGGAGACCCAGTACTTC. Its protein is CASRTRRETQYF.

The chain is built from TRBV27 and TRBJ2-7; TRBD1 is a possible D gene (7 bases). CDR3 length: 15 residues. V dropped 8 bases and J dropped 0 bases, with 17 bases sitting between them. Germline CDR1 and CDR2: MNHEY and SMNVEV (reference sequence). The CDR3 DNA sequence: TGTGCCAGCGGGAGCAGGGGGGCCACCTCCTACGAGCAGTACTTC. Residues: CASGSRGATSYEQYF.

The chain links TRBV6-4 to TRBJ2-1; D unresolved. The CDR3 spans 14 residues. Germline V CDR1 and CDR2: MRHNA, SNTAGT. Between the trimmed V and J ends, which lost 2 bases and 7 bases, there was a span of 12 bases. The CDR3 sequence is CASSDRSLGNEQFF. Written as DNA, the CDR3 is TGTGCCAGCAGTGACCGATCCCTGGGGAATGAGCAGTTCTTC.

The chain employs TRBV6-6 and TRBJ1-2; D unresolved. Trimming stripped 0 bases from V and 6 bases from J, with 11 bases between. The CDR3 spans 14 residues. CDR1 and CDR2 (germline): MNHNY, SVGAGI (reference sequence). Here the CDR3 reads CASSYSVRTDGYTF. As DNA, the CDR3 is TGTGCCAGCAGTTACTCAGTCAGAACGGATGGCTACACCTTC.

CDR3 loop: CASSHQGSGANVLTF. CDR3 nucleotides: TGTGCCAGCAGTCACCAGGGTTCTGGGGCCAACGTCCTGACTTTC. The chain couples TRBV25-1 to TRBJ2-6, with a tentative D call TRBD1 (5 bases). Trimming stripped 5 bases from V and 1 base from J, with 9 bases between. CDR3 length: 15 residues. Germline V gene lookup returns CDR1 MGHDK and CDR2 SYGVNS.

This clone came up a few times. V is TRBV11-2 and J is TRBJ2-2; 7 nucleotides align to TRBD1. The CDR3 is 17 residues long. V shed 1 base, J shed 4 bases, and the junction held 9 bases outside the gene matches. Germline assignment: CDR1 SGHAT and CDR2 FQNNGV. CDR3 protein: CASSLGSFDRVTGELFF. The CDR3, as DNA: TGTGCCAGCAGCTTAGGCTCCTTTGACAGGGTCACCGGGGAGCTGTTTTTT.

The V and J genes are TRBV2 and TRBJ2-5, with unresolved D. CDR3 length: 14 residues. Trimming removed 2 bases at V and 2 bases at J, with 9 bases between. Per the germline V gene, CDR1 is SNHLY and CDR2 is FYNNEI. CDR3 protein: CASSELGWQETQYF. In DNA form, the CDR3 reads TGTGCCAGCAGTGAATTGGGCTGGCAAGAGACCCAGTACTTC.

The CDR3 here is CASSWQGIEAFF. The CDR3 DNA is TGTGCCAGCAGCTGGCAGGGAATTGAAGCTTTCTTT. The genes are TRBV7-9 and TRBJ1-1; maybe TRBD1 (5 bases). This CDR3 contains 12 residues. Germline V lookup: CDR1 SEHNR, CDR2 FQNEAQ (reference sequence). V dropped 4 bases and J dropped 7 bases, with 10 bases sitting between them.

This rearrangement joins TRBV2 to TRBJ1-3; D not resolved. CDR1 is SNHLY, CDR2 FYNNEI, per germline. The length of the CDR3 is 15 residues. V shed 3 bases and J shed 3 bases, with 12 bases lying between them. This CDR3 reads CASSEARIIGNTIYF. DNA of the CDR3: TGTGCCAGCAGTGAGGCGCGGATCATTGGAAACACCATATATTTT. The full variable domain, completed using reference TRBV2 and TRBJ1-3, is EPEVTQTPSHQVTQMGQEVILRCVPISNHLYFYWYRQILGQKVEFLVSFYNNEISEKSEIFDDQFSVERPDGSNFTLKIRSTKLEDSAMYFCASSEARIIGNTIYFGEGSWLTVV.

This clone was observed once. CDR3 nucleotide sequence: TGCGCATGGAATGAGCAGTTCTTC. This codes for CAWNEQFF. This rearrangement joins TRBV23-1 to TRBJ2-1; D gene uncertain. TRBV23-1 is reported as an ORF; its role is uncertain. CDR3 length: 8 residues.

As regards this clone: Other DNA sequences in the sample encode the same CDR3. The rearrangement uses TRBV28 and TRBJ1-5; TRBD1 agrees at 8 bases. The V gene's germline CDR1 is MDHEN and CDR2 SYDVKM. Trimming removed 2 bases from V and 4 bases from J; junction bases left unmatched: 1. The CDR3 loop spans 14 amino acids. CDR3 in amino acids: CASSLGQGNQPQHF. DNA for the CDR3: TGTGCCAGCAGTTTAGGACAGGGTAATCAGCCCCAGCATTTT. The full variable domain, with the rest looked up from reference TRBV28 and TRBJ1-5, is DVKVTQSSRYLVKRTGEKVFLECVQDMDHENMFWYRQDPGLGLRLIYFSYDVKMKEKGDIPEGYSVSREKKERFSLILESASTNQTSMYLCASSLGQGNQPQHFGDGTRLSIL.

This rearrangement joins TRBV2 to TRBJ2-1; 10 bases are a match to TRBD2. V was pared by 4 bases and J by 5 bases, with 5 bases of the junction left unmatched. Germline CDR1 SNHLY, CDR2 FYNNEI. This CDR3 has 15 residues. CDR3 in DNA: TGTGCCAGCAGTGGAATCCTAGCGGGGGACAATGAGCAGTTCTTC. Encoded protein: CASSGILAGDNEQFF.

The chain combines TRBV11-2 with TRBJ2-1; D is ambiguous. The CDR3 contains 15 residues. Trimming shortened V by 5 bases and J by 5 bases, and 16 bases separated the two germline ends. CDR1 and CDR2 from the germline V gene are SGHAT and FQNNGV. The CDR3 DNA reads as TGTGCCAGCAGCCCCAACTTTTTAGGCGACAATGAGCAGTTCTTC. The encoded protein is CASSPNFLGDNEQFF.

The chain recombines TRBV7-8 with TRBJ2-6, with a tentative D call TRBD2 (6 bases). The CDR3 is 18 amino acids. V gave up 1 base and J gave up 0 bases, with 13 bases separating them. CDR1 SGHVS and CDR2 FQNEAQ come from the germline V gene. DNA of the CDR3: TGTGCCAGCAGCTTAGGTGGAGGGAAGAGCTCTGGGGCCAACGTCCTGACTTTC. This sequence encodes CASSLGGGKSSGANVLTF.

The genes are TRBV21-1 and TRBJ1-1; TRBD1 is taken as the D call from the table, unchecked against the DNA. TRBV21-1 is designated a pseudogene. The CDR3 runs 16 residues. The DNA for the CDR3 is TGTGCCAGCAGCAAAGTTTCCCCAGGGGTGAACACTGAAGCTTTCTTT. Translating gives CASSKVSPGVNTEAFF.